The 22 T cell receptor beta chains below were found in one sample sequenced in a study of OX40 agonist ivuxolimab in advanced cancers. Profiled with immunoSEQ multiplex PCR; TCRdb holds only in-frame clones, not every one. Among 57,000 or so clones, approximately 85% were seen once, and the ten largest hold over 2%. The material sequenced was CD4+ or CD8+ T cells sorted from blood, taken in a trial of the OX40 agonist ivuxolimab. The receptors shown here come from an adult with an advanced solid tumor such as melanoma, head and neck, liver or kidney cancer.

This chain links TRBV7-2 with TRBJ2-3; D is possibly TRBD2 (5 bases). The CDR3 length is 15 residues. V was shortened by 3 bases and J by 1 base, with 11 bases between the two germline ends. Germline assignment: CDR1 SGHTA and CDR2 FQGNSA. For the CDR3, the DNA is TGTGCCAGCAGCTTCCTTCCCGGGGGCACAGATACGCAGTATTTT. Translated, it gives CASSFLPGGTDTQYF.

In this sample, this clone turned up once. The CDR3 nucleotides read TGTGCCAGCAGTGGAGGGGATCAGCCCCAGCATTTT. This sequence encodes CASSGGDQPQHF. This chain connects TRBV6-1 to TRBJ1-5; possible D gene TRBD1, 5 bases. Germline V lookup: CDR1 MNHNS, CDR2 SASEGT. V lost 4 bases and J lost 5, with 6 bases in between. The CDR3 length is 12 residues.

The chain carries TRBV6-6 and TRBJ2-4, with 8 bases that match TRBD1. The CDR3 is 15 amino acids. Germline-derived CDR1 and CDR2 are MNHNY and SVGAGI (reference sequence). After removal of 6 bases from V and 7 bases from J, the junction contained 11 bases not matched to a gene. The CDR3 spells CASSHGQGVSNIQYF. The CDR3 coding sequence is TGTGCCAGCAGCCACGGACAGGGAGTCTCGAACATTCAGTACTTC.

The CDR3 nucleotides are TGTGCCAGCAGCTTAAGCGGGGGCACTGAAGCTTTCTTT. Its translation is CASSLSGGTEAFF. J is TRBJ1-1 and V is TRBV11-2; D is perhaps TRBD1 (5 bases). Germline V gives CDR1 SGHAT, CDR2 FQNNGV. V lost 2 bases and J 4 bases, leaving 8 bases between the germline ends. The length of the CDR3 is 13 residues.

The CDR3 nucleotides read TGTGCCAGCAGCAAAAGGGTGCGGCTAGCGGGGGGCGGGGTAGATACGCAGTATTTT. Its protein is CASSKRVRLAGGGVDTQYF. The V and J genes are TRBV21-1 and TRBJ2-3; TRBD2 is the table's D call, not checked against the DNA. TRBV21-1 is designated a pseudogene. There are 19 residues in the CDR3.

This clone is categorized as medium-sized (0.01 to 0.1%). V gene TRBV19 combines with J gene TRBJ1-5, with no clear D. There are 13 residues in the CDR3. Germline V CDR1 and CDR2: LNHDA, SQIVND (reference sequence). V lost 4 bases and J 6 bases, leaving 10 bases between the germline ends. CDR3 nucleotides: TGTGCCAGTAGTACTGGTAGGTCTCAGCCCCAGCATTTT. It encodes CASSTGRSQPQHF.

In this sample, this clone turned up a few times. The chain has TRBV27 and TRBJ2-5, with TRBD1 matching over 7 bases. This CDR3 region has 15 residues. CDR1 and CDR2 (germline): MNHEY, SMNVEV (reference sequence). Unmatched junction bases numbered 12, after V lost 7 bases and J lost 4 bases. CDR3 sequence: CASNPGQAKGETQYF. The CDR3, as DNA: TGTGCCAGCAACCCTGGACAGGCAAAGGGAGAGACCCAGTACTTC.

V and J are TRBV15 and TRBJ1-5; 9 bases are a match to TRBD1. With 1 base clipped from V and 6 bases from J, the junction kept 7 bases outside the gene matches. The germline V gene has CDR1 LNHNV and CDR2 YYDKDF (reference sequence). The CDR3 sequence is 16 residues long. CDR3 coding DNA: TGTGCCACCAGCAGAGCTTACAGGGGGCTCGCTCAGCCCCAGCATTTT. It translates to CATSRAYRGLAQPQHF.

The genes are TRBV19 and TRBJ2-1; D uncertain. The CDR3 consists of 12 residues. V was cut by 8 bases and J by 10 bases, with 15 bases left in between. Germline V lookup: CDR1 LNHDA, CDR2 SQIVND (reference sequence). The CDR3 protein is CASSRAQGEQFF. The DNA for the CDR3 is TGTGCCAGTTCTCGGGCGCAAGGGGAGCAGTTCTTC. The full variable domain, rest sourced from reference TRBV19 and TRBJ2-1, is DGGITQSPKYLFRKEGQNVTLSCEQNLNHDAMYWYRQDPGQGLRLIYYSQIVNDFQKGDIAEGYSVSREKKESFPLTVTSAQKNPTAFYLCASSRAQGEQFFGPGTRLTVL.

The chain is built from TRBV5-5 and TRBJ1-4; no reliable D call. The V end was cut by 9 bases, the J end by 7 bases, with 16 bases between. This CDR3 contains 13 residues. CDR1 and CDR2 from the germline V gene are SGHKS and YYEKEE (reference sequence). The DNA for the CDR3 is TGTGCCACCACAACGGGAAAGGGTGAAAAACTGTTTTTT. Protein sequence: CATTTGKGEKLFF.

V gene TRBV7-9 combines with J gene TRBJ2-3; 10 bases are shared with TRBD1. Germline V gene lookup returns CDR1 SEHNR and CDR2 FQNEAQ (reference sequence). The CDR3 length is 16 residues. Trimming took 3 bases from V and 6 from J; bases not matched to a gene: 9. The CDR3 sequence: CASSLGQGLFADTQYF. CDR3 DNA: TGTGCCAGCAGCTTGGGACAGGGGTTATTCGCGGATACGCAGTATTTT.

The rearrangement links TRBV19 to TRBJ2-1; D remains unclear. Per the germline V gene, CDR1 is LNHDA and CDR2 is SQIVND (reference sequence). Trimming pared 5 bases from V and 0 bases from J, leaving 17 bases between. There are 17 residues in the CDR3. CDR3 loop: CASSPRQAPRSYNEQFF. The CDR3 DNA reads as TGTGCCAGTAGTCCTCGGCAGGCCCCACGCTCCTACAATGAGCAGTTCTTC.

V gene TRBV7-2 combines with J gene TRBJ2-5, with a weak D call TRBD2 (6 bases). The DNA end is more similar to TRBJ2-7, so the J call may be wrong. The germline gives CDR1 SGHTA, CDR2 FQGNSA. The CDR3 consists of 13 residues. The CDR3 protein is CASSARRDYEQYF. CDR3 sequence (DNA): TGTGCCAGCAGCGCCCGGCGGGATTACGAGCAGTACTTC.

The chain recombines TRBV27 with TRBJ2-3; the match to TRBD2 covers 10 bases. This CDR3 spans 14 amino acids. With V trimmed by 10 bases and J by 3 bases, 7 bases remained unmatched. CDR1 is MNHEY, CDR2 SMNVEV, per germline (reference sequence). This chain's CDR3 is CATQRGGWTDTQYF. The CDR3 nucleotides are TGTGCCACTCAGCGGGGGGGCTGGACAGATACGCAGTATTTT.

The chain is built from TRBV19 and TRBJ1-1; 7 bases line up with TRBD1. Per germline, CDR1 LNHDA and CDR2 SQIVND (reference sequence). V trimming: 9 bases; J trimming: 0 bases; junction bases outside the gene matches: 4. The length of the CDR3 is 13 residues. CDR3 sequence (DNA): TGTGCCAGCTCGGGACAGATGAACACTGAAGCTTTCTTT. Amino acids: CASSGQMNTEAFF. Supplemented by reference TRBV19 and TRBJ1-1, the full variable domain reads DGGITQSPKYLFRKEGQNVTLSCEQNLNHDAMYWYRQDPGQGLRLIYYSQIVNDFQKGDIAEGYSVSREKKESFPLTVTSAQKNPTAFYLCASSGQMNTEAFFGQGTRLTVV.

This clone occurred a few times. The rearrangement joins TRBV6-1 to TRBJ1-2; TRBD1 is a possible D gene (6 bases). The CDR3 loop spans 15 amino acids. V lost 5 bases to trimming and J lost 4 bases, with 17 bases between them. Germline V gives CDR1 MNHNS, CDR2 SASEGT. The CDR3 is CASSQRRGQSYGYTF. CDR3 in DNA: TGTGCCAGCAGTCAAAGGCGCGGACAGAGCTATGGCTACACCTTC.

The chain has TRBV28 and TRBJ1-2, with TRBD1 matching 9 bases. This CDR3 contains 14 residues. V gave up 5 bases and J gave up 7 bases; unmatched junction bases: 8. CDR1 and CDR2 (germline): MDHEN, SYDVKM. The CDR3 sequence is CASSASGTGFGYTF. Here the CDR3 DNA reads TGTGCCAGCAGTGCTTCCGGGACAGGGTTTGGCTACACCTTC.

The CDR3 is CASSLERRETQYF. CDR3 nucleotides: TGTGCCAGCAGCTTAGAGAGGAGGGAGACCCAGTACTTC. The rearrangement joins TRBV7-2 to TRBJ2-5, with D perhaps matching TRBD2 (5 bases). Germline CDR1 SGHTA, CDR2 FQGNSA. V was pared by 1 base and J by 5 bases, with 8 bases between. This CDR3 has 13 amino acids.

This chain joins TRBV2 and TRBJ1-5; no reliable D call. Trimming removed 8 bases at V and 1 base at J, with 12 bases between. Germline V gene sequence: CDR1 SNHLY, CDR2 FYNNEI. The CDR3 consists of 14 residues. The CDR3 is CASGFRRSNQPQHF. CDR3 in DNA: TGTGCCAGCGGATTCAGACGGAGCAATCAGCCCCAGCATTTT.

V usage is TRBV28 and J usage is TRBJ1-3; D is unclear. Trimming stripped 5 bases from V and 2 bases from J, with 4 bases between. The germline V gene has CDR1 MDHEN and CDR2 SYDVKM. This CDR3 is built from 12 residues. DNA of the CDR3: TGTGCCAGCAGTACTACTGGAAACACCATATATTTT. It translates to CASSTTGNTIYF.

The CDR3 nucleotides are TGTGCCAGTAGTGCAAAGGGGGTTCGGATTCCAATCTACGAGCAGTACTTC. Its protein is CASSAKGVRIPIYEQYF. The chain joins TRBV19 to TRBJ2-7, with TRBD1 as a possible D gene (6 bases). CDR3 length: 17 amino acids. Looked up from germline, CDR1 is LNHDA and CDR2 is SQIVND (reference sequence). V lost 5 bases to trimming and J lost 3 bases, with 23 bases between them.

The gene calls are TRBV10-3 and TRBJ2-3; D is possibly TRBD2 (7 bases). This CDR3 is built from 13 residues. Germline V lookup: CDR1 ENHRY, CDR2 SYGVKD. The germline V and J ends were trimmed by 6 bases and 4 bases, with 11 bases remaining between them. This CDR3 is CAISGGQADTQYF. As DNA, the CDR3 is TGTGCCATCAGCGGGGGGCAGGCAGATACGCAGTATTTT.